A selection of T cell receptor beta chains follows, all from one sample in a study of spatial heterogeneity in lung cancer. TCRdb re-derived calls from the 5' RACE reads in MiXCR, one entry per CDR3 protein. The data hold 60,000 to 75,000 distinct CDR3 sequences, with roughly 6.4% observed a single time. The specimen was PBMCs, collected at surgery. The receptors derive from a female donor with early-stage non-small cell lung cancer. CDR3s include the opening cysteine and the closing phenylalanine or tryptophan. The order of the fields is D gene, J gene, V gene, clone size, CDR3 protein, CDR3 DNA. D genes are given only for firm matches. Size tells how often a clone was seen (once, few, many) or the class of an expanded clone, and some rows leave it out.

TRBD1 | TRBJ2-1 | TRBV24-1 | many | CATSNIGQGVYNEQFF | TGTGCCACCAGTAATATCGGACAGGGGGTGTACAATGAGCAGTTCTTC
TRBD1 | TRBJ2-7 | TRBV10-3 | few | CAISEGTGGDYEQYF | TGTGCCATCAGTGAGGGGACAGGGGGCGATTACGAGCAGTACTTC
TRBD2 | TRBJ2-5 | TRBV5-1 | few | CASSLGTSASVAQETQYF | TGCGCCAGCAGCCTAGGGACTAGCGCTTCGGTAGCCCAAGAGACCCAGTACTTC
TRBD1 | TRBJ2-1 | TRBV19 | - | CASSVTGGAYNEQFF | TGTGCCAGTAGCGTCACAGGGGGCGCCTACAATGAGCAGTTCTTC
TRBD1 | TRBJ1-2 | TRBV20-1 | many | CSAPGQGRPTNYGYTF | TGCAGTGCTCCTGGACAGGGGAGACCGACTAACTATGGCTACACCTTC
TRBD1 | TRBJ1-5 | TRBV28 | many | CASSRPPGTVEFSNQPQHF | TGTGCCAGCAGTCGACCCCCCGGGACAGTTGAATTTAGCAATCAGCCCCAGCATTTT
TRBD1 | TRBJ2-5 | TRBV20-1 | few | CSANPGQGLETQYF | TGCAGTGCTAATCCGGGACAGGGGTTGGAGACCCAGTACTTC
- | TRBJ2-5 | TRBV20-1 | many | CSARGLLYQETQYF | TGCAGTGCTAGAGGACTACTTTACCAAGAGACCCAGTACTTC
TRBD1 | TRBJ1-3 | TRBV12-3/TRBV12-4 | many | CASTTGVNTIYF | TGTGCCAGCACCACAGGGGTAAACACCATATATTTT
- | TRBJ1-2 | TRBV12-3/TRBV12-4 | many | CASTKSANYGYTF | TGTGCCAGCACTAAATCAGCGAACTATGGCTACACCTTC
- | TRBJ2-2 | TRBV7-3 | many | CASSLKMTGELFF | TGTGCCAGCAGCTTAAAGATGACCGGGGAGCTGTTTTTT
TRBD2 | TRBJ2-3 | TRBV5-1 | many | CASSSSSGRGSATDTQYF | TGCGCCAGCAGCTCTTCTAGCGGGAGGGGTTCTGCGACAGATACGCAGTATTTT
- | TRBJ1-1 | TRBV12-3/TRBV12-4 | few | CASSPPPRGNTEAFF | TGTGCCAGCAGTCCCCCCCCGAGAGGGAACACTGAAGCTTTCTTT
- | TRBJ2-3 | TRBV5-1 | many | CASSPVPGEDTQYF | TGCGCCAGCAGCCCCGTCCCCGGGGAAGATACGCAGTATTTT
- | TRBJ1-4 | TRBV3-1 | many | CASSPARNEKLFF | TGTGCCAGCAGCCCAGCTCGTAATGAAAAACTGTTTTTT
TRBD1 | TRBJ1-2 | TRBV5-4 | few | CASSTGQARGGYTF | TGTGCCAGCAGCACCGGACAGGCCAGGGGTGGCTACACCTTC
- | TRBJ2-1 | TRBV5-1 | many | CASSLEAASYNEQFF | TGCGCCAGCAGCTTGGAGGCAGCCTCCTACAATGAGCAGTTCTTC
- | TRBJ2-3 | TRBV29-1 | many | CSGEVGNTDTQYF | TGCAGCGGCGAAGTGGGTAACACAGATACGCAGTATTTT
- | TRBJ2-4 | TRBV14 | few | CASSQQGLIAKNIQYF | TGTGCCAGCAGCCAGCAGGGATTAATAGCCAAAAACATTCAGTACTTC
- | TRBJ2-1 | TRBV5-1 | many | CASSLGGSSYNEQFF | TGCGCCAGCAGCTTGGGGGGGAGCTCCTACAATGAGCAGTTCTTC
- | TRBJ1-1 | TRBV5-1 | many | CASTTGPNTEAFF | TGCGCCAGCACAACCGGGCCAAACACTGAAGCTTTCTTT
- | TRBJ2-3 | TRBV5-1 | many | CASSPVAPSTDTQYF | TGCGCCAGCAGCCCGGTGGCTCCCTCCACAGATACGCAGTATTTT